This is a list of T cell receptor beta chains from one sample in a study of blood T cell repertoires in COVID-19. Data came from immunoSEQ multiplex PCR; TCRdb stores just in-frame clones and leaves some out. This sample carries 95,000 to 150,000 clones, 60% to 80% of them seen once, and the ten largest clones take 7.9%. What was sequenced was peripheral blood. Source of these receptors: a human donor in a cohort sampled during active COVID-19. Each CDR3 is given with its conserved first and last residue. D genes are given only for firm matches. Size tells how often a clone was seen (once, few, many) or the class of an expanded clone, and some rows leave it out.

v_gene,abundance,d_gene,j_gene,CDR3nt,CDR3aa
TRBV5-1,few,-,TRBJ1-2,TGCGCCAGCAGCCCCCCCTCCAACTATGGCTACACCTTC,CASSPPSNYGYTF
TRBV28,-,TRBD2,TRBJ2-1,TGTGCCAGCAGTTTACGGGTAGCGGGAGTCGGGAGAGATATTTACCAGTTCTTC,CASSLRVAGVGRDIYQFF
TRBV4-1,few,-,TRBJ1-6,TGCGCCAGCAGCCAAAAGTCAAGAGAGTCACCCCTCCACTTT,CASSQKSRESPLHF
TRBV5-8,once,TRBD1,TRBJ1-5,TGTGCCAGCAGCTTGGGGTCAGGGGGCGGTAGCAATCAGCCCCAGCATTTT,CASSLGSGGGSNQPQHF
TRBV18,-,TRBD1,TRBJ2-7,TGTGCCAGCTCACCAATGGGACAGGGGGCATACGAGCAGTACTTC,CASSPMGQGAYEQYF
TRBV5-4,-,-,TRBJ2-1,TGTGCCAGCGTCAGGGGCAATGAGCAGTTCTTC,CASVRGNEQFF
TRBV3-1/TRBV3-2,-,-,TRBJ2-5,TGTGCCAGCAGCCTGGAGGACCAAGAGACCCAGTACTTC,CASSLEDQETQYF
TRBV18,few,-,TRBJ2-5,TGTGCCAGCTCACGGGGGACAAAGTACCAAGAGACCCAGTACTTC,CASSRGTKYQETQYF
TRBV5-6,-,TRBD2,TRBJ2-7,TGTGCCAGCAGCCAAGGACTAGCGGGGGATTCTCCCTACGAGCAGTACTTC,CASSQGLAGDSPYEQYF
TRBV9,-,-,TRBJ2-5,TGTGCCAGCAGCGTGGACACCGAAGAGACCCAGTACTTC,CASSVDTEETQYF
TRBV7-9,-,-,TRBJ1-2,TGTGCCAGCAGCCCCCCTGGAGCTGGGAACTATGGCTACACCTTC,CASSPPGAGNYGYTF
TRBV11-2,many,TRBD2,TRBJ2-7,TGTGCCAGCAGCTTAGGACTAGCGGGGGGGAGGTCCTACGAGCAGTACTTC,CASSLGLAGGRSYEQYF
TRBV6-6,-,-,TRBJ2-1,TGTGCCAGCACCTCCCGAAAGGGAGGTGAGCAGTTCTTC,CASTSRKGGEQFF
TRBV12-5,-,-,TRBJ1-2,TGTGCTAGTGGTTTCCAAACGGAGCTAGAAGGCTACACCTTC,CASGFQTELEGYTF
TRBV4-1,once,TRBD1,TRBJ1-3,TGCGCCAGCAGCCAAGATGGACAGGGTGTTCGCGGAAACACCATATATTTT,CASSQDGQGVRGNTIYF
TRBV6-2/TRBV6-3,-,TRBD1,TRBJ2-5,TGTGCCAGCAGTTACTCCGGACAGGGATTACAAGAGACCCAGTACTTC,CASSYSGQGLQETQYF
TRBV6-5,few,-,TRBJ1-2,TGTGCCAGCAACCGAGGGTATGGCTACACCTTC,CASNRGYGYTF
TRBV18,-,-,TRBJ1-4,TGTGCCAGCTCACCAGGAGCCTCTAATGAAAAACTGTTTTTT,CASSPGASNEKLFF